These 12 T cell receptor beta chains were all obtained from the same sample, sequenced in a study of CD8 T cells in ankylosing spondylitis. TCRdb redid the calling of the 5' RACE reads with MiXCR, one entry per CDR3 protein. The sample carries about 190,000 distinct CDR3 sequences, about an eighth recorded once. The specimen sequenced was blood, either unsorted or a sorted T cell fraction (not recorded which). These TCRs come from a female donor with ankylosing spondylitis or in good health (not recorded which).

This clonotype was found many times. The CDR3 here is CSAPNPGTVYEQYF. In nucleotides, the CDR3 is TGCAGTGCTCCCAATCCCGGGACAGTTTACGAGCAGTACTTC. This rearrangement joins TRBV20-1 to TRBJ2-7; 7 bases fit TRBD1. V lost 5 bases, J lost 4 bases, and 11 bases stayed unmatched. The CDR3 has 14 amino acids. The germline V gene has CDR1 DFQATT and CDR2 SNEGSKA (reference sequence).

The chain recombines TRBV7-3 with TRBJ1-4; 9 bases are a match to TRBD1. Per germline, CDR1 SGHTA and CDR2 FQGTGA. This CDR3 has 14 amino acids. The junction had 6 bases not matched to a gene; V was cut back by 5 bases and J by 8 bases. CDR3 sequence reads: CASSPRTGEEKLFF. CDR3 sequence (DNA): TGTGCCAGCAGCCCCCGGACAGGGGAAGAAAAACTGTTTTTT.

This clonotype appeared many times. The chain is built from TRBV19 and TRBJ2-1; 7 bases align to TRBD1. Per germline, CDR1 LNHDA and CDR2 SQIVND (reference sequence). V was clipped by 6 bases and J by 4 bases; unmatched bases: 12. The CDR3 is 16 residues long. CDR3 DNA sequence: TGTGCCAGTAGCACGAATCCGACGACAGGGTACAATGAGCAGTTCTTC. It is translated as CASSTNPTTGYNEQFF.

This clonotype was seen repeatedly, ten times or more. V usage is TRBV4-2 and J usage is TRBJ1-2; 7 nucleotides line up with TRBD1. This CDR3 is built from 14 residues. V dropped 0 bases and J dropped 8; count of bases not matched to a gene: 6. CDR1 LGHNA and CDR2 YNFKEQ come from the germline V gene. CDR3 nucleotide sequence: TGTGCCAGCAGCCAAGATACAGGGGCTGGAGGCTACACCTTC. This codes for CASSQDTGAGGYTF.

The sample holds many counts of this clonotype. The rearrangement joins TRBV3-1 to TRBJ1-4; a possible D gene is TRBD1 (6 bases). With 4 bases removed from V and 5 bases from J, the gap between germline ends came to 11 bases. CDR1 and CDR2 from the germline V gene are LGHDT and YNNKEL (reference sequence). The CDR3 extends over 14 amino acids. In DNA form, the CDR3 reads TGTGCCAGCAGCCCCGGACAGCCGAATGAAAAACTGTTTTTT. Its protein is CASSPGQPNEKLFF.

This clonotype was counted only a few times. The V and J genes are TRBV5-1 and TRBJ2-1; unclear D gene. Germline CDR1 reads SGHRS; CDR2 reads YFSETQ. Deletions cut 0 bases from V and 0 bases from J, with 13 bases between. This CDR3 is 17 amino acids long. CDR3 sequence reads: CASSLAGTGGSYNEQFF. DNA of the CDR3: TGCGCCAGCAGCTTGGCCGGTACTGGCGGCTCCTACAATGAGCAGTTCTTC.

The sample holds many counts of this clonotype. The rearrangement uses TRBV29-1 and TRBJ2-7, with 7 bases aligning to TRBD1. V dropped 7 bases and J dropped 2; count of bases not matched to a gene: 8. This CDR3 has 13 residues. In germline, CDR1 is SQVTM, CDR2 ANQGSEA. The CDR3 reads CSGRQGLTYEQYF. DNA for the CDR3: TGCAGCGGTAGACAGGGTCTTACCTACGAGCAGTACTTC.

This clonotype was picked up many times. The chain combines TRBV20-1 with TRBJ1-4, with D possibly TRBD1 on 5 matching bases. Trimming left V 4 bases short and J 0 bases short, with 18 bases between. This CDR3 has 17 amino acids. In germline, CDR1 is DFQATT, CDR2 SNEGSKA (reference sequence). The CDR3 DNA sequence: TGCAGTGCTAAGGGACTAACAAGGGTTGCAACTAATGAAAAACTGTTTTTT. It translates to CSAKGLTRVATNEKLFF.

This clonotype was recorded at least ten times. This chain connects TRBV20-1 to TRBJ2-1; 9 bases line up with TRBD2. This CDR3 spans 13 amino acids. CDR1 DFQATT and CDR2 SNEGSKA come from the germline V gene (reference sequence). Trimming removed 4 bases from V and 9 bases from J; junction bases left unmatched: 7. The chain's CDR3 is CSAMGTSLVEQFF. The DNA for the CDR3 is TGCAGTGCTATGGGGACTAGCCTCGTTGAGCAGTTCTTC.

This clonotype has ten or more counts. The chain recombines TRBV5-1 with TRBJ2-5, with 10 nucleotides matching TRBD2. The CDR3 sequence is 16 residues long. J lost 1 base, V lost 0 bases, and 3 bases had no gene match. Looked up from germline, CDR1 is SGHRS and CDR2 is YFSETQ. The CDR3 region has the DNA TGCGCCAGCAGCTTGGACGGGACTAGCGTCCAAGAGACCCAGTACTTC. Translating it yields CASSLDGTSVQETQYF.

This clonotype was seen a handful of times. The CDR3 region is CASSFKREAYEQYF. The CDR3 region has the DNA TGTGCCAGCAGTTTCAAGCGGGAGGCGTACGAGCAGTACTTC. The chain links TRBV27 to TRBJ2-7, with 9 bases matching TRBD2. The germline V gene has CDR1 MNHEY and CDR2 SMNVEV (reference sequence). The CDR3 is made up of 14 amino acids. With V trimmed by 3 bases and J by 4 bases, 4 bases remained unmatched.

This clonotype was detected many times. The V call is TRBV18, the J call TRBJ1-2, with D possibly being TRBD1 (6 bases). This CDR3 is built from 15 residues. Trimming left V 3 bases short and J 1 base short, with 12 bases between. The germline V gene has CDR1 KGHSH and CDR2 LQKENI. The CDR3 DNA reads TGTGCCAGCTCACCGGGACAAACTATTAACTATGGCTACACCTTC. Amino acid sequence: CASSPGQTINYGYTF.